Presented here are 8 T cell receptor beta chains from one specimen sequenced in a study of cytomegalovirus exposure and HLA in healthy donors. A multiplex PCR was run with 60 Vbeta primers and 13 Jbeta primers. Only in-frame clones appear in the TCRdb table, and some are missing; sequencing was by immunoSEQ multiplex PCR. This table holds roughly 79,000 clones, approximately 74% found once. Sequenced: PBMCs. Source of these receptors: a woman aged 50 to 60 in good health and CMV-seropositive.

This rearrangement joins TRBV6-1 to TRBJ2-2; 7 bases are a match to TRBD2. This CDR3 is built from 14 residues. V was pared by 5 bases and J by 6 bases, with 6 bases of the junction left unmatched. Looked up from germline, CDR1 is MNHNS and CDR2 is SASEGT. For the CDR3, the DNA is TGTGCCAGCAGTTCCCGACTAGCAGCCGGGGAGCTGTTTTTT. This translates into CASSSRLAAGELFF.

There are a few counts of this clone. As DNA, the CDR3 is TGTGCCAGCAGCCAGATTAGCGGTTTATCCTACAATGAGCAGTTCTTC. Its protein is CASSQISGLSYNEQFF. This chain connects TRBV4-2 to TRBJ2-1; D is perhaps TRBD2 (6 bases). CDR1 and CDR2 from the germline V gene are LGHNA and YNFKEQ. With 3 bases removed from V and 1 base from J, the gap between germline ends came to 13 bases. CDR3 size: 16 residues.

The chain carries TRBV28 and TRBJ2-4; perhaps TRBD2 as D (6 bases). Germline-derived CDR1 and CDR2 are MDHEN and SYDVKM. The ends were cut back, 8 bases at V and 9 bases at J, with 8 bases in the middle. This CDR3 is 10 amino acids long. The CDR3 DNA reads TGTGCCAGCCGGGGGAGCATTCAGTACTTC. It specifies CASRGSIQYF.

Written as DNA, the CDR3 is TGTGCCAGCAGCTTATGGGGAGAGGACACCGGGGAGCTGTTTTTT. This encodes CASSLWGEDTGELFF. The chain combines TRBV11-2 with TRBJ2-2; D is perhaps TRBD2 (5 bases). Germline V gene data show CDR1 as SGHAT and CDR2 as FQNNGV. Trimming removed 2 bases at V and 3 bases at J, with 10 bases between. The length of the CDR3 is 15 residues.

The sample holds a few counts of this clone. The chain has TRBV2 and TRBJ1-4; the match to TRBD1 covers 8 bases. This CDR3 region has 15 residues. Germline V gene data show CDR1 as SNHLY and CDR2 as FYNNEI. With V trimmed by 6 bases and J by 4 bases, 7 bases remained unmatched. As DNA, the CDR3 is TGTGCCAGCAGGAGAGGGACAGGTTATAATGAAAAACTGTTTTTT. It codes for CASRRGTGYNEKLFF.

The rearrangement uses TRBV6-1 and TRBJ1-1, with 8 bases aligning to TRBD1. The CDR3 covers 15 residues. Looked up from germline, CDR1 is MNHNS and CDR2 is SASEGT. The J segment lost 4 bases and the V segment lost 6 bases, leaving 10 bases of the junction unmatched. In DNA, the CDR3 is TGTGCCAGCAGCTTGACAGGGGAACTTTTCACTGAAGCTTTCTTT. It translates to CASSLTGELFTEAFF.

This clone was detected many times. The chain uses TRBV28 and TRBJ2-3, with a tentative D call TRBD2 (7 bases). Germline-derived CDR1 and CDR2 are MDHEN and SYDVKM. CDR3 length equals 16 residues. The V end was cut by 5 bases, the J end by 5 bases, with 20 bases between. Here the CDR3 reads CASSHFGGAAGDTQYF. The CDR3, as DNA: TGTGCCAGCAGTCATTTTGGGGGGGCGGCGGGAGATACGCAGTATTTT.

DNA of the CDR3: TGCAGCGTCGAGGGGACAGGAGCCTACGAGCAGTACTTC. Translating it yields CSVEGTGAYEQYF. This chain connects TRBV29-1 to TRBJ2-7, with 8 bases aligning to TRBD1. CDR1 is SQVTM, CDR2 ANQGSEA, per germline. This CDR3 contains 13 residues. After removal of 6 bases from V and 2 bases from J, the junction contained 6 bases not matched to a gene.